This T cell receptor (beta chain) was sequenced during a study of T cells expressing NK-cell markers. Study outcomes and limitations: Similarly, these clonotypes led the CD3+CD56-NKG2C+ fraction as well in a few donors.

The CDR3 extends over 15 amino acids. The germline CDR1 and CDR2 sequences are SGHNT and YYREEE (reference sequence). Points on this clonotype: The target antigen is unknown.

Production of TCR beta cDNA relied on 5'RACE template switching with UMIs. For each CDR3 protein, TCRdb gives one entry from its re-call of the 5' RACE reads, without DNA. The sample includes thousands of distinct CDR3 sequences. The V call is TRBV5-4, the J call TRBJ2-5; the D gene TCRdb calls, TRBD1, cannot be checked with no DNA. The clonotype comes from a man aged 18 to 30 in good health. Sequenced sample: blood T cells: a sorted CD56 or NKG2C T cell subset, CD4+ or CD8+ T cells, or bulk PBMC T cells (not recorded which). CDR3 amino acids: CASREPYGTGETQYF.